These T cell receptor beta chains were read from a single sample in a study of vaccination effects on CD4 cells after COVID-19. What these receptors recognize is not known. Profiled with immunoSEQ multiplex PCR; TCRdb holds only in-frame clones, not every one. The sample lists around 60,000 clones, about three quarters occurring once. The sample in question was CD4+ T cells from PBMCs cultured without peptide, obtained before COVID-19 vaccination. These receptors all stem from a human donor who received a COVID-19 vaccine. Both conserved end residues are part of each CDR3. Each record gives: J gene, clone size, D gene, V gene, CDR3 protein, CDR3 DNA. A D gene is named only where the DNA matches it firmly. Clone sizes are given selectively: once, few, many, or a class where the clone is expanded.

TRBJ2-2 once TRBD1 TRBV18 CASSKRQGKNTGELFF TGTGCCAGCTCGAAAAGACAGGGAAAGAACACCGGGGAGCTGTTTTTT
TRBJ1-2 NA TRBD1 TRBV5-1 CASSFSGQGDGYTF TGCGCCAGCAGCTTTTCGGGACAGGGTGATGGCTACACCTTC
TRBJ2-1 once TRBD1 TRBV9 CASSDPRTGRDFYSEQFF TGTGCCAGCAGCGACCCAAGGACAGGGAGAGATTTCTACAGTGAGCAGTTCTTC
TRBJ1-3 NA NA TRBV23-1 CASSQSPGAGNTIYF TGCGCCAGCAGTCAATCCCCAGGGGCTGGAAACACCATATATTTT
TRBJ1-1 NA NA TRBV9 CASSSPIEEAKPLNTEAFF TGTGCCAGCAGCTCCCCGATTGAGGAGGCGAAGCCTTTGAACACTGAAGCTTTCTTT
TRBJ1-1 NA NA TRBV5-8 CASYHSPAGGAFF TGTGCCAGCTACCACAGCCCAGCCGGTGGGGCTTTCTTT
TRBJ1-1 NA TRBD1 TRBV7-3 CASSQPGTGEAFF TGTGCCAGCAGCCAGCCCGGGACAGGGGAAGCTTTCTTT
TRBJ2-1 NA NA TRBV5-5 CASSPHGYNEQFF TGTGCCAGCAGCCCGCATGGCTACAATGAGCAGTTCTTC
TRBJ1-2 NA NA TRBV29-1 CSVESRDGLTNYGYTF TGCAGCGTTGAATCCCGGGACGGCCTAACTAACTATGGCTACACCTTC
TRBJ2-2 NA NA TRBV7-8 CASSLDRAGELFF TGTGCCAGCAGCTTAGATCGTGCCGGGGAGCTGTTTTTT
TRBJ2-6 NA TRBD1 TRBV24-1 CATSDNLQGAGANVLTF TGTGCCACCAGTGATAATCTACAGGGGGCTGGGGCCAACGTCCTGACTTTC